Presented here are 6 T cell receptor beta chains from one specimen sequenced in a study of shared clonotypes between healthy human individuals. Produced via immunoSEQ multiplex PCR; TCRdb's table is partial and in-frame only. This sample carries about 1 million clones, about 74% of them seen once, and the ten largest clones take approximately 1.5%. The source material was memory CD4+ T cells sorted from blood. Sample subset: CD45RA-negative fraction. These receptors came from a man aged 18 to 30 in good health.

This chain joins TRBV5-1 and TRBJ2-1, with 14 bases matching TRBD2. Germline V gene data show CDR1 as SGHRS and CDR2 as YFSETQ. The length of the CDR3 is 15 residues. Unmatched junction bases numbered 7, after V lost 0 bases and J lost 14 bases. CDR3 residues: CASSLETSGRAKKFF. DNA for the CDR3: TGCGCCAGCAGCTTGGAGACTAGCGGGAGGGCCAAGAAGTTCTTC.

This clone was counted between two and nine times. J is TRBJ2-5 and V is TRBV27, with D perhaps TRBD1 or TRBD2 (6 bases each). CDR1 MNHEY and CDR2 SMNVEV come from the germline V gene (reference sequence). V lost 3 bases, J lost 5 bases, and 13 bases lay in between. The CDR3 totals 14 residues. The chain's CDR3 is CASSFNGGGETQYF. As DNA, the CDR3 is TGTGCCAGCAGTTTTAATGGAGGGGGTGAGACCCAGTACTTC.

The chain joins TRBV6-4 to TRBJ2-2; the D is unclear. This CDR3 spans 13 amino acids. The V end was cut by 8 bases, the J end by 3 bases, with 10 bases between. CDR1 is MRHNA, CDR2 SNTAGT, per germline. CDR3 amino acids: CASRPQDTGELFF. CDR3 coding DNA: TGTGCCAGCCGACCCCAGGACACCGGGGAGCTGTTTTTT.

As concerns this clone: Additional DNA sequences in this sample encode the identical CDR3. The V and J genes are TRBV6-5 and TRBJ2-1; the D is unclear. This CDR3 contains 15 residues. Germline CDR1 is MNHEY and CDR2 is SVGAGI. The ends were cut back, 3 bases at V and 0 bases at J, with 9 bases in the middle. The CDR3 DNA follows: TGTGCCAGCAGTTATCGGGTTGGCTCCTACAATGAGCAGTTCTTC. Encoded protein: CASSYRVGSYNEQFF.

The genes are TRBV13 and TRBJ2-1; 8 bases fit TRBD2. CDR3 length: 16 residues. Losses at the gene ends were 4 bases for V and 6 bases for J; bases not matched to a gene: 11. The germline V gene has CDR1 PRHDT and CDR2 FYEKMQ (reference sequence). The CDR3 here is CASSSAGVELGNEQFF. In DNA form, the CDR3 reads TGTGCCAGCAGCTCAGCGGGGGTGGAGTTAGGCAATGAGCAGTTCTTC.

This rearrangement joins TRBV7-9 to TRBJ2-7, with TRBD2 matching over 10 bases. Trimming removed 4 bases from V and 0 bases from J; junction bases left unmatched: 9. The germline gives CDR1 SEHNR, CDR2 FQNEAQ (reference sequence). This CDR3 region has 17 residues. CDR3 in amino acids: CASSSGTSDDRSYEQYF. The CDR3 region has the DNA TGTGCCAGCAGCTCTGGGACTAGCGACGACCGCTCCTACGAGCAGTACTTC.